The rows below give T cell receptor beta chains drawn from one sample of a study of radiotherapy plus CTLA-4 blockade in lung cancer. Using immunoSEQ multiplex PCR, the repertoire was profiled, and TCRdb retains in-frame clones only, with some absent. In the table there are fewer than 55,000 clones, about 74% of which are singletons. Sample: peripheral blood, taken from a patient treated with radiotherapy plus ipilimumab. These receptors all stem from a human donor with non-small cell lung cancer whose response to radiotherapy plus ipilimumab could not be evaluated. Each CDR3 is given with its conserved first and last residue. The D gene is left open where the match is weak. Clone sizes are given selectively: once, few, many, or a class where the clone is expanded.

V: TRBV5-1; J: TRBJ1-1; size: .; D: TRBD1; CDR3: CASSFGPGTGGTEAFF; DNA: TGCGCCAGCAGCTTCGGACCCGGGACAGGGGGCACTGAAGCTTTCTTT
V: TRBV27; J: TRBJ2-1; size: .; D: TRBD2; CDR3: CASRPRLAGGNEQFF; DNA: TGTGCCAGCAGACCAAGACTAGCGGGGGGGAATGAGCAGTTCTTC
V: TRBV25-1; J: TRBJ1-4; size: .; D: .; CDR3: CASSVRGGSATNEKLFF; DNA: TGTGCCAGCAGTGTCCGGGGGGGAAGTGCAACTAATGAAAAACTGTTTTTT
V: TRBV7-2; J: TRBJ2-1; size: .; D: TRBD2; CDR3: CASSLIAASGGALEQFF; DNA: TGTGCCAGCAGCTTAATTGCGGCTAGCGGGGGGGCACTTGAGCAGTTCTTC
V: TRBV6-5; J: TRBJ2-1; size: .; D: TRBD2; CDR3: CASIPSGGAPNEQFF; DNA: TGTGCCAGCATCCCCAGCGGGGGGGCCCCCAATGAGCAGTTCTTC
V: TRBV4-3; J: TRBJ2-3; size: .; D: .; CDR3: CASSQLAASTDTQYF; DNA: TGCGCCAGCAGCCAGCTAGCAGCTAGCACAGATACGCAGTATTTT
V: TRBV21-1; J: TRBJ2-5; size: .; D: .; CDR3: CASASDRGPQETQYF; DNA: TGTGCCAGCGCGTCTGACAGGGGTCCCCAAGAGACCCAGTACTTC
V: TRBV2; J: TRBJ2-7; size: .; D: TRBD1; CDR3: CASSFLQTGQGDYEQYF; DNA: TGTGCCAGCAGTTTTTTACAGACGGGACAGGGGGACTACGAGCAGTACTTC
V: TRBV19; J: TRBJ2-2; size: .; D: TRBD1; CDR3: CASSIETGRTGSTGELFF; DNA: TGTGCCAGTAGTATCGAAACCGGACGGACAGGGAGCACCGGGGAGCTGTTTTTT
V: TRBV11-2; J: TRBJ1-2; size: .; D: TRBD1; CDR3: CASSTLTGDYGYTF; DNA: TGTGCCAGCAGCACCTTGACAGGGGACTATGGCTACACCTTC
V: TRBV5-6; J: TRBJ1-1; size: once; D: .; CDR3: CASSLYGGFLNTEAFF; DNA: TGTGCCAGCAGCTTGTATGGCGGCTTCCTGAACACTGAAGCTTTCTTT
V: TRBV29-1; J: TRBJ1-2; size: .; D: .; CDR3: CSVEDPRSSYGYTF; DNA: TGCAGCGTTGAAGATCCCAGATCTTCCTATGGCTACACCTTC
V: TRBV5-3; J: TRBJ2-3; size: .; D: TRBD2; CDR3: CARSFLAGEGDTQYF; DNA: TGTGCCAGAAGCTTTCTAGCGGGAGAAGGAGATACGCAGTATTTT
V: TRBV4-3; J: TRBJ1-2; size: few; D: .; CDR3: CASSHLEGAGGYTF; DNA: TGCGCCAGCAGCCATCTAGAAGGGGCGGGGGGCTACACCTTC
V: TRBV9; J: TRBJ2-3; size: .; D: TRBD2; CDR3: CASSASVGGGSDTQYF; DNA: TGTGCCAGCAGCGCCTCCGTTGGCGGGGGGTCAGATACGCAGTATTTT
V: TRBV28; J: TRBJ1-4; size: medium-sized; D: .; CDR3: CASSMTSNEKLFF; DNA: TGTGCCAGCAGTATGACATCTAATGAAAAACTGTTTTTT
V: TRBV7-2; J: TRBJ2-7; size: .; D: .; CDR3: CASSLQGYEQYF; DNA: TGTGCCAGCAGCCTACAGGGTTACGAGCAGTACTTC
V: TRBV7-2; J: TRBJ1-1; size: once; D: .; CDR3: CASSSQVNTEAFF; DNA: TGTGCCAGCAGCTCACAGGTGAACACTGAAGCTTTCTTT
V: TRBV2; J: TRBJ1-2; size: .; D: TRBD1; CDR3: CASSQGGGGYTF; DNA: TGTGCCAGCAGTCAGGGGGGAGGTGGCTACACCTTC
V: TRBV7-9; J: TRBJ2-2; size: .; D: TRBD2; CDR3: CASSFRGLAAPGDTGELFF; DNA: TGTGCCAGCAGCTTTCGTGGACTAGCGGCCCCGGGGGACACCGGGGAGCTGTTTTTT
V: TRBV9; J: TRBJ2-7; size: .; D: TRBD1; CDR3: CASSVGTGFYEQYF; DNA: TGTGCCAGCAGCGTAGGGACAGGATTCTACGAGCAGTACTTC
V: TRBV5-6; J: TRBJ2-7; size: .; D: .; CDR3: CASSLDLTGLSYEQYF; DNA: TGTGCCAGCAGCTTGGACCTAACAGGGCTTTCCTACGAGCAGTACTTC
V: TRBV9; J: TRBJ1-1; size: .; D: TRBD1; CDR3: CASSDMPGQGAGDTEAFF; DNA: TGTGCCAGCAGCGATATGCCGGGACAGGGGGCGGGGGACACTGAAGCTTTCTTT
V: TRBV19; J: TRBJ1-2; size: .; D: .; CDR3: CASIGGSNYGYTF; DNA: TGTGCCAGTATAGGAGGGTCTAACTATGGCTACACCTTC
V: TRBV7-3; J: TRBJ2-7; size: .; D: TRBD2; CDR3: CASSLMAGGTYEQYF; DNA: TGTGCCAGCAGCTTAATGGCGGGGGGGACCTACGAGCAGTACTTC
V: TRBV18; J: TRBJ2-1; size: .; D: TRBD2; CDR3: CASSRRTSGTYNEQFF; DNA: TGTGCCAGCTCACGGCGGACTAGCGGGACCTACAATGAGCAGTTCTTC
V: TRBV19; J: TRBJ1-1; size: .; D: .; CDR3: CASSLQGLGNTEAFF; DNA: TGTGCCAGTAGTTTGCAGGGTCTGGGAAACACTGAAGCTTTCTTT
V: TRBV27; J: TRBJ1-2; size: .; D: .; CDR3: CASSLSTDFNYGYTF; DNA: TGTGCCAGCAGTTTATCGACAGACTTTAACTATGGCTACACCTTC
V: TRBV2; J: TRBJ1-5; size: .; D: .; CDR3: CASSRGSGSNQPQHF; DNA: TGTGCCAGCAGCCGGGGGTCCGGGTCCAATCAGCCCCAGCATTTT
V: TRBV6-5; J: TRBJ2-6; size: .; D: .; CDR3: CASSRDLRANVLTF; DNA: TGTGCCAGCAGTCGGGACTTGCGGGCCAACGTCCTGACTTTC
V: TRBV27; J: TRBJ1-3; size: .; D: .; CDR3: CASSFGGSGNTIYF; DNA: TGTGCCAGCAGTTTCGGGGGGAGCGGAAACACCATATATTTT
V: TRBV7-9; J: TRBJ1-5; size: .; D: TRBD1; CDR3: CASPQGGGQPQHF; DNA: TGTGCCAGCCCCCAGGGGGGCGGTCAGCCCCAGCATTTT
V: TRBV30; J: TRBJ2-2; size: few; D: TRBD2; CDR3: CAWRLWGGSTGELFF; DNA: TGTGCCTGGAGACTATGGGGGGGAAGCACCGGGGAGCTGTTTTTT
V: TRBV28; J: TRBJ2-3; size: .; D: .; CDR3: CASSYQWGRWGTDTQYF; DNA: TGTGCCAGCAGTTACCAGTGGGGCCGGTGGGGCACAGATACGCAGTATTTT
V: TRBV6-1; J: TRBJ1-1; size: .; D: .; CDR3: CASRPRPGVTEAFF; DNA: TGTGCCAGCAGGCCCAGGCCAGGGGTAACTGAAGCTTTCTTT
V: TRBV2; J: TRBJ2-2; size: .; D: TRBD1; CDR3: CASSGSGTGGRELFF; DNA: TGTGCCAGCAGTGGATCCGGGACAGGGGGCCGGGAGCTGTTTTTT
V: TRBV13; J: TRBJ2-1; size: .; D: .; CDR3: CASSRVWSGADEQFF; DNA: TGTGCCAGCAGCCGAGTATGGTCAGGGGCTGATGAGCAGTTCTTC
V: TRBV4-2; J: TRBJ2-3; size: .; D: TRBD2; CDR3: CASSQVTSGEGDTQYF; DNA: TGTGCCAGCAGCCAAGTAACTAGCGGGGAGGGCGATACGCAGTATTTT
V: TRBV2; J: TRBJ1-1; size: .; D: TRBD1; CDR3: CASSSTGDTEAFF; DNA: TGTGCCAGCAGTTCCACAGGGGACACTGAAGCTTTCTTT
V: TRBV4-3; J: TRBJ2-1; size: .; D: TRBD2; CDR3: CASSQPGTSGSGEQFF; DNA: TGCGCCAGCAGCCAACCTGGGACTAGCGGGAGCGGTGAGCAGTTCTTC
V: TRBV7-9; J: TRBJ2-2; size: few; D: TRBD2; CDR3: CASSWTSGGELFF; DNA: TGTGCCAGCAGCTGGACTAGCGGCGGGGAGCTGTTTTTT
V: TRBV7-3; J: TRBJ2-3; size: once; D: TRBD2; CDR3: CASSPTGGQDTQYF; DNA: TGTGCCAGCAGCCCAACGGGGGGGCAGGATACGCAGTATTTT
V: TRBV5-4; J: TRBJ2-3; size: .; D: .; CDR3: CASSLPGGGTDTQYF; DNA: TGTGCCAGCAGCTTGCCCGGGGGAGGCACAGATACGCAGTATTTT
V: TRBV18; J: TRBJ2-2; size: .; D: TRBD1; CDR3: CASSRDRNDGELFF; DNA: TGTGCCAGCTCACGGGACAGGAACGACGGGGAGCTGTTTTTT
V: TRBV7-2; J: TRBJ2-7; size: .; D: .; CDR3: CASSSAYEQYF; DNA: TGTGCCAGCAGCTCCGCCTACGAGCAGTACTTC
V: TRBV6-5; J: TRBJ1-2; size: few; D: .; CDR3: CASSYRGGGYTF; DNA: TGTGCCAGCAGTTACAGGGGGGGCGGCTACACCTTC
V: TRBV7-9; J: TRBJ2-3; size: .; D: TRBD2; CDR3: CASSSGGDTQYF; DNA: TGTGCCAGCAGTTCGGGGGGGGATACGCAGTATTTT